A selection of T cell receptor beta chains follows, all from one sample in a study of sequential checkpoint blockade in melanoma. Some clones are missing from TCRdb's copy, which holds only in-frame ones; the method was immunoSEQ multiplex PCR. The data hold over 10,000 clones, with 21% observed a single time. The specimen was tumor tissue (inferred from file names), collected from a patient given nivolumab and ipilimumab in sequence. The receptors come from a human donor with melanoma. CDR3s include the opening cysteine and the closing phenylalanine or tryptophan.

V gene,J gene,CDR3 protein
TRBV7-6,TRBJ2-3,CASSYGQGPDTQYF
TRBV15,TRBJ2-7,CATSRAGGVYEQYF
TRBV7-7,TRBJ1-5,CASSSTGVRQPQHF
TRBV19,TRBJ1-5,CASSSRWTGARISNQPQHF
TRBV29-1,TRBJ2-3,CSVIRTGTDTQYF
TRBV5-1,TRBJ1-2,CASSETGFDYGYTF
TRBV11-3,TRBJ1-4,CASSARTLNEKLFF
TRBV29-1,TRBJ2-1,CSVERQRGDEQFF
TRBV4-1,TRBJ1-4,CASTKGEGRREKLFF
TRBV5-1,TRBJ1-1,CASSETQGAVLVFF
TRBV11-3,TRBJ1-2,CASSGRDRENYGYTF
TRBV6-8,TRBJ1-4,CASSSGAGGEKLFF
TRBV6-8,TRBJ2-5,CASSATRRDRGQETQYF
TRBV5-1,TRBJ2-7,CASSEGLAGYEQYF
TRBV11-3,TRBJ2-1,CASSQSGASYNEQFF
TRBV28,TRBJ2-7,CASRVGTGVYEQYF
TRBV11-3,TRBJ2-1,CASSPSRGRWDEQFF
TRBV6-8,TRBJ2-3,CASSSRQGATPDTQYF
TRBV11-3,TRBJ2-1,CASSSLAGGSEQFF
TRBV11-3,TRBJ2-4,CASSLMGVPDIQYF
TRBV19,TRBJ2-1,CASSYSVAYNEQFF
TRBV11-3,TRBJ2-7,CASSFRTGGYEQYF
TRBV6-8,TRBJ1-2,CASTTGDYGYTF
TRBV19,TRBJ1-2,CASSPADRKLYGYTF
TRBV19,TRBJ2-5,CASSPDRGLETQYF
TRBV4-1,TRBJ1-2,CASSPGDRGRSGYTF
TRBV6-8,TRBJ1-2,CAISVTGRNGYTF
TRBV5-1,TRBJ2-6,CASSLTLGDPIPSGANVLTF
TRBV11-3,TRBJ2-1,CASSPGSLYNEQFF
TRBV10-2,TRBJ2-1,CASSEGTGGKVNEQFF
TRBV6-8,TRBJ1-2,CASRRRGPNYGYTF
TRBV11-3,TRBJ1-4,CASSLLVGVEEKLFF
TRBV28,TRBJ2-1,CASRQQGLGNEQFF
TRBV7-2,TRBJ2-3,CASSFAVLDTQYF